This entry features one TCR beta chain sequence. Antigen unknown. V dropped 4 bases and J dropped 8; count of bases not matched to a gene: 12. This CDR3 region has 17 residues. CDR1 LNHDA and CDR2 SQIVND come from the germline V gene (reference sequence). The data were obtained in a study of beta chain features in type 1 diabetes. Study-level background: Patients were similar to healthy donors in age and gender (as well as in cell yields). Across all samples, fewer than 140 million sorted cells were examined. Regarding the study as a whole: Within each of all four CD4+ subsets, Type 1 diabetes patients had TCRB CDR3s that were moderately but significantly shorter. Insertions were fewer and deletions more numerous at VDJ junctions in type 1 diabetes patients. A potential influence of HLA type upon TCRB rearrangement remained unresolved herein.

Since all of the isolated RNA was reverse transcribed, expressed TCRB transcripts were what got sequenced. The protocol was immunoSEQ multiplex PCR, while the TCRdb copy is restricted to in-frame clones and leaves out a portion. Counted here are 500,000 to 850,000 clones, around 15% occurring once; the ten biggest clones make up 0.035% to 0.045%. The TCR sequence derives from a man aged 18 to 35 with type 1 diabetes. The material sequenced was naive CD4+ T cells from blood. The chain links TRBV19 to TRBJ1-6, with 9 bases identical to TRBD1. CDR3: CASSTDRGLRMDSPLHF. The CDR3 DNA reads TGTGCCAGTAGTACGGACAGGGGCCTCAGGATGGATTCACCCCTCCACTTT.